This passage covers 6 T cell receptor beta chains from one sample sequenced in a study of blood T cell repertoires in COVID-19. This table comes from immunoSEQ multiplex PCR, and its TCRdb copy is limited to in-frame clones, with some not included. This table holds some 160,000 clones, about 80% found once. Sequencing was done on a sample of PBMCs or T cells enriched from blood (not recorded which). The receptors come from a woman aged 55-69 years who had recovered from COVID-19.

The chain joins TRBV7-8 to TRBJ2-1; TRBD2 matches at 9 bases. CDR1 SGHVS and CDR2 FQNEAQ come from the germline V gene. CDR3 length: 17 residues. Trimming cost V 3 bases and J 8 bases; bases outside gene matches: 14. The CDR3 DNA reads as TGTGCCAGCAGCTTGGAACTAGCGGGTCTCCTGGTCGATGAGCAGTTCTTC. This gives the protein CASSLELAGLLVDEQFF.

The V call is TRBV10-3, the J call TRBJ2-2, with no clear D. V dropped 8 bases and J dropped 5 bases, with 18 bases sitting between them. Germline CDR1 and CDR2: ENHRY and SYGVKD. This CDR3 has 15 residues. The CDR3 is CAIALHEARTGELFF. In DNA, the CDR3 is TGTGCCATCGCACTACACGAAGCAAGGACCGGGGAGCTGTTTTTT.

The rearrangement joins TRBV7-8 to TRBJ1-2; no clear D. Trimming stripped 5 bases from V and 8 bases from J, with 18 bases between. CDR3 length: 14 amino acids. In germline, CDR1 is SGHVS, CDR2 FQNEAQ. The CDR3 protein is CASSPDRVAGGYTF. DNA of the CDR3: TGTGCCAGCAGCCCCGATCGGGTGGCGGGCGGCTACACCTTC.

CDR3 DNA: TGTGCCATCAGTGAGTTTGGAGGGTCTGAAAAACTGTTTTTT. Translated, it gives CAISEFGGSEKLFF. The chain employs TRBV10-3 and TRBJ1-4; D not resolved. The CDR3 totals 14 residues. V was trimmed by 1 base and J by 7 bases, leaving 10 bases between them. Germline CDR1 is ENHRY and CDR2 is SYGVKD.

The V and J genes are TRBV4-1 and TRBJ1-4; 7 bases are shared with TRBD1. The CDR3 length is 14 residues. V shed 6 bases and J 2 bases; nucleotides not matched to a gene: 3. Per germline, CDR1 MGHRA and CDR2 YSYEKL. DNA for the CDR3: TGCGCCAGCAGTCTGGGACAGACTAATGAAAAACTGTTTTTT. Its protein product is CASSLGQTNEKLFF.

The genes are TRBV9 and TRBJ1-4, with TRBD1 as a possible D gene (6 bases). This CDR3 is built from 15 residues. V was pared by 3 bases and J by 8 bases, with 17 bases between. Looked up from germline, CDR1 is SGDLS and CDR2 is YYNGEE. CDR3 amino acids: CASSALQGPQEKLFF. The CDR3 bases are TGTGCCAGCAGCGCCTTACAGGGTCCCCAAGAAAAACTGTTTTTT.